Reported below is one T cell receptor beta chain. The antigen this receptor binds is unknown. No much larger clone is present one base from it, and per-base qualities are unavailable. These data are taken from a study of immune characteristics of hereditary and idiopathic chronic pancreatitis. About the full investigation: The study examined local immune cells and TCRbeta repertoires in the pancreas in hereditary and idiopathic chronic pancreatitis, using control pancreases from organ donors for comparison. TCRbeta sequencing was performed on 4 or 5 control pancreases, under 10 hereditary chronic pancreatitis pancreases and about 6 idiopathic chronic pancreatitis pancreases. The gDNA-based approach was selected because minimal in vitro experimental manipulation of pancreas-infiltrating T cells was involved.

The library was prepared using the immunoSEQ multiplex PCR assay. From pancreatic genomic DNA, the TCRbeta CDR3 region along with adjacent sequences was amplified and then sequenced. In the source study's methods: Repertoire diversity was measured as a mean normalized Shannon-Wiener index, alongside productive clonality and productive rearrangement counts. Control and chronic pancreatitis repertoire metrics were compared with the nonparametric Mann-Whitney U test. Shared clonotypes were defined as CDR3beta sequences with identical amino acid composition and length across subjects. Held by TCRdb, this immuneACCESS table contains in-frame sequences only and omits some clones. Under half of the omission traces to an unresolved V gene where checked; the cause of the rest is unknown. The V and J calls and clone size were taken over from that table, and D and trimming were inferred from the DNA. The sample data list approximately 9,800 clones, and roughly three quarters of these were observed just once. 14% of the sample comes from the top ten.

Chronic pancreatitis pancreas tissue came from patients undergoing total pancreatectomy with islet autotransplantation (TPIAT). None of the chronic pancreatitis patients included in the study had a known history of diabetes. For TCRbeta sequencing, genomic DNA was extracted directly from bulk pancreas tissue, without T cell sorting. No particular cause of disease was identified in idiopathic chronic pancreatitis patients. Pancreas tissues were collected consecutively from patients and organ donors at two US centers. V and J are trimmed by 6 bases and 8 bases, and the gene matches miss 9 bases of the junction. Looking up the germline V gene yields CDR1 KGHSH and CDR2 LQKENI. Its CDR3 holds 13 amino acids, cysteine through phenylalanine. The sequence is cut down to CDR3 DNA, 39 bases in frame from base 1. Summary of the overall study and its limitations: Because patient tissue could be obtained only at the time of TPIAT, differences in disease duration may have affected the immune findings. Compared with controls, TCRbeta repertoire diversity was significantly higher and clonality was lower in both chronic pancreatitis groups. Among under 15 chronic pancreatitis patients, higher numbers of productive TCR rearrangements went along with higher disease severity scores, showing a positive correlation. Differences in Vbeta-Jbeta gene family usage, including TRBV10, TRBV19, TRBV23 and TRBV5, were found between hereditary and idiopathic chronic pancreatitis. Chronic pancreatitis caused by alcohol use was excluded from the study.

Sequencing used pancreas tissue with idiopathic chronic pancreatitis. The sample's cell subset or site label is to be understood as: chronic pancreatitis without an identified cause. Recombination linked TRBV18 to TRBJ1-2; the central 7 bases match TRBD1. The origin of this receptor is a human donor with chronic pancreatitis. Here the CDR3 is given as CASSPDRASGYTF. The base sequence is TGTGCCAGCTCCCCAGACAGGGCCAGCGGCTACACCTTC. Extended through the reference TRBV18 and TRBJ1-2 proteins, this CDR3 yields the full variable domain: NAGVMQNPRHLVRRRGQEARLRCSPMKGHSHVYWYRQLPEEGLKFMVYLQKENIIDESGMPKERFSAEFPKEGPSILRIQQVVRGDSAAYFCASSPDRASGYTFGSGTRLTVV.